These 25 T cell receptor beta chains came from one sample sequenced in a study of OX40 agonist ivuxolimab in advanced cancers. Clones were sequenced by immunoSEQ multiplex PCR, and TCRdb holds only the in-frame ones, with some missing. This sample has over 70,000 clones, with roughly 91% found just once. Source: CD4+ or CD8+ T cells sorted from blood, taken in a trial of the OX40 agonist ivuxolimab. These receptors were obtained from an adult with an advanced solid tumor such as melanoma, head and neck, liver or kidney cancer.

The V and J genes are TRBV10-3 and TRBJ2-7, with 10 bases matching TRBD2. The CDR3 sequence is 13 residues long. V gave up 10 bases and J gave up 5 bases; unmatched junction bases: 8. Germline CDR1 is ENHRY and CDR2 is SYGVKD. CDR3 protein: CATQLAGFHEQYF. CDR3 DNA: TGTGCCACACAACTAGCGGGATTCCACGAGCAGTACTTC.

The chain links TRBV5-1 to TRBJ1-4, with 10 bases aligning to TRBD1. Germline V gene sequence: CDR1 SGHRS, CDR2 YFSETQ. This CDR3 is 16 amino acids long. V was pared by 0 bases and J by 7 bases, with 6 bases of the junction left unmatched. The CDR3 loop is CASSLVPGTGAEKLFF. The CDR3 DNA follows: TGCGCCAGCAGCTTGGTACCGGGGACAGGGGCTGAAAAACTGTTTTTT.

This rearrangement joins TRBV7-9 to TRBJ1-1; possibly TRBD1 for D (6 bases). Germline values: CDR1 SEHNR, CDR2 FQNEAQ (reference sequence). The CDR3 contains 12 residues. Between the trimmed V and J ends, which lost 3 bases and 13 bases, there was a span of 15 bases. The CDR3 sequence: CASSFSAGEVFF. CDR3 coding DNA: TGTGCCAGCAGCTTTTCGGCAGGGGAGGTTTTCTTT.

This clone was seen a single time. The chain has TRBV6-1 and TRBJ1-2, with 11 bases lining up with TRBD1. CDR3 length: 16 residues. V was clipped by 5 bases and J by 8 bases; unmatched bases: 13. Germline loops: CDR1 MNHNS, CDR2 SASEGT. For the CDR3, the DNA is TGTGCCAGCAGTAAAGGACAGGGGGCTACAGGGTTCGGCTACACCTTC. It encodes CASSKGQGATGFGYTF.

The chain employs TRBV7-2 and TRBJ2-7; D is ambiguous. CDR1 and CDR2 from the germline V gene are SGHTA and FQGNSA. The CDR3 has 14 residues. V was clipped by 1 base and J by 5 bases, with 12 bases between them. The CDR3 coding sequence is TGTGCCAGCAGCTTAGGATTAGCTTTTGACGAGCAGTACTTC. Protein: CASSLGLAFDEQYF.

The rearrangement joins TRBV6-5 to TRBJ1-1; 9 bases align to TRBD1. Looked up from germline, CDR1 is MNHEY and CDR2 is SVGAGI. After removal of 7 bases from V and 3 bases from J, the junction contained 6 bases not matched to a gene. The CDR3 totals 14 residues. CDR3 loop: CASTRTGVHTEAFF. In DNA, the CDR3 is TGTGCCAGCACCCGGACAGGGGTACACACTGAAGCTTTCTTT.

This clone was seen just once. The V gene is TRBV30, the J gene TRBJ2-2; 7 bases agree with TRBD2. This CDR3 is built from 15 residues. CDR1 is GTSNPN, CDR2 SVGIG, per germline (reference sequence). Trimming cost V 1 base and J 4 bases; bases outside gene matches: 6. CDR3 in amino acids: CAWSDHPGGTGELFF. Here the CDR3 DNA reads TGTGCCTGGAGTGACCACCCGGGGGGCACCGGGGAGCTGTTTTTT.

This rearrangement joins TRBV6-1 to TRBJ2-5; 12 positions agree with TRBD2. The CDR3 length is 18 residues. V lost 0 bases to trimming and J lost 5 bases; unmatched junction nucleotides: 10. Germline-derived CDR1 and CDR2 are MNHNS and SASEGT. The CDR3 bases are TGTGCCAGCAGTGAAGCCCTTCTAGCGGGAGGGCCGCGGGAGACCCAGTACTTC. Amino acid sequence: CASSEALLAGGPRETQYF.

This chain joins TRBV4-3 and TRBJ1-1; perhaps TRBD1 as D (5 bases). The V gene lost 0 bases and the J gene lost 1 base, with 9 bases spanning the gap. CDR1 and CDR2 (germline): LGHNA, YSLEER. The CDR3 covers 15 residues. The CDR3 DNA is TGCGCCAGCAGCCAAGATGGGACCCAGAACACTGAAGCTTTCTTT. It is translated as CASSQDGTQNTEAFF.

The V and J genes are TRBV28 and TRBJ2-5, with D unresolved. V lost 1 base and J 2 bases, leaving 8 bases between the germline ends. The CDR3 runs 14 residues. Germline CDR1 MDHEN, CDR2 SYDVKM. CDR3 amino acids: CASSLSYSQETQYF. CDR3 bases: TGTGCCAGCAGTTTATCGTACAGTCAAGAGACCCAGTACTTC.

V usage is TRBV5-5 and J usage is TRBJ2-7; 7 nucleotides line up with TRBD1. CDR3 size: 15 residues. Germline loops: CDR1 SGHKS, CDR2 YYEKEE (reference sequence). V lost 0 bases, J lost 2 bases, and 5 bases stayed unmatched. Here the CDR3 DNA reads TGTGCCAGCAGCTTGGCCGGGACAGAGCCCTACGAGCAGTACTTC. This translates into CASSLAGTEPYEQYF.

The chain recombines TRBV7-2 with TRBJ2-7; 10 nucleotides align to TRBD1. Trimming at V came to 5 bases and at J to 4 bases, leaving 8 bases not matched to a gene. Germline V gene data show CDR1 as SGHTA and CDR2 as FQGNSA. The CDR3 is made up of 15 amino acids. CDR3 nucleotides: TGTGCCAGCAGCCAAAGGGACAGGGGAGGGTACGAGCAGTACTTC. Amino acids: CASSQRDRGGYEQYF.

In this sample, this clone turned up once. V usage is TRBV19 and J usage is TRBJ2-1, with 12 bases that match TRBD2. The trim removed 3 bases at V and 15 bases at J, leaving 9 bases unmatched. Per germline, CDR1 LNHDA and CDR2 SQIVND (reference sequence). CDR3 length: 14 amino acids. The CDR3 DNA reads TGTGCCAGTAGTATGGGACTAGCGGGTGAGGAAAGGTTCTTC. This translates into CASSMGLAGEERFF.

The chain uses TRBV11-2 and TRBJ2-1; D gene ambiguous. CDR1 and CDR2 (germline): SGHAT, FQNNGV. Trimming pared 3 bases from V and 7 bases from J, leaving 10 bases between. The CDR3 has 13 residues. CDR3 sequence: CASSFRTLNEQFF. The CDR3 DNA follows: TGTGCCAGCAGCTTCCGGACCTTGAATGAGCAGTTCTTC.

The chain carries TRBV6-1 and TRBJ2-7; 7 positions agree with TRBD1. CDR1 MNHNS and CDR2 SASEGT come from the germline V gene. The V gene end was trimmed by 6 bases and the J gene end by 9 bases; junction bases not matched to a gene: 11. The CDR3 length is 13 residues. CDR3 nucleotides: TGTGCCAGCAGCCTGACAGGGAGTGTCGGGCAGTACTTC. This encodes CASSLTGSVGQYF.

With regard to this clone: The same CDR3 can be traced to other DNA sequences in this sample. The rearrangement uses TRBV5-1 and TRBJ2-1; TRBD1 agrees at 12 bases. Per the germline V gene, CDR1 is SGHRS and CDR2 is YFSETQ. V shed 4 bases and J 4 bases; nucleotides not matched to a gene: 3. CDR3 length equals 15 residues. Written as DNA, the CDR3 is TGCGCCAGCAGCCCGGGACAGGGGGCTTACAATGAGCAGTTCTTC. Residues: CASSPGQGAYNEQFF.

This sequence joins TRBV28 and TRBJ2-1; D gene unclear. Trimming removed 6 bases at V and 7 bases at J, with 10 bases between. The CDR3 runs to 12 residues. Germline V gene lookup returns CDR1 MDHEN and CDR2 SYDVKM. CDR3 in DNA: TGTGCCAGCAGATCAACTGGTAATGAGCAGTTCTTC. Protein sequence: CASRSTGNEQFF.

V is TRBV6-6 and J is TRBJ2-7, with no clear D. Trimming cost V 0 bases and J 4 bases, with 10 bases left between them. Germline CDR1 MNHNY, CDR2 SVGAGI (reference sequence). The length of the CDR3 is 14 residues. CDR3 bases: TGTGCCAGCAGTTACTCCTCGACAAAATACGAGCAGTACTTC. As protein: CASSYSSTKYEQYF.

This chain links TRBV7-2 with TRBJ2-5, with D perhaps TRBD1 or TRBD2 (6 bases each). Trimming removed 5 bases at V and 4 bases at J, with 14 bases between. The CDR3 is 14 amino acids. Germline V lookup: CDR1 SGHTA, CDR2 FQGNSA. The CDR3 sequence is CASSDRLGGETQYF. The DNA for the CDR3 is TGTGCCAGCAGCGACAGGCTCGGGGGAGAGACCCAGTACTTC.

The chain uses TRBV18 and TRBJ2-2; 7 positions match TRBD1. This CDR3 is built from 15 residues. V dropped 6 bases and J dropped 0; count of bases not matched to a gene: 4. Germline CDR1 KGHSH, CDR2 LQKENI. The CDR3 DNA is TGTGCCAGCTCGCCCGGGACAGCGAACACCGGGGAGCTGTTTTTT. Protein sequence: CASSPGTANTGELFF.

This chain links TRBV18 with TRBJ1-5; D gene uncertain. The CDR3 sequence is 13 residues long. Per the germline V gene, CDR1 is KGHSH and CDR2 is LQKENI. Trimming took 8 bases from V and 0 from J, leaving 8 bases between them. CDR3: CASTSDSNQPQHF. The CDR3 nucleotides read TGTGCCAGCACATCGGATAGCAATCAGCCCCAGCATTTT.

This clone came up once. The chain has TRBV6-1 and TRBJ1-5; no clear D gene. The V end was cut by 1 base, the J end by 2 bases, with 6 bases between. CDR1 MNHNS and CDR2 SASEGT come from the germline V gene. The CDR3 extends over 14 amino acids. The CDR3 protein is CASSEDRGNQPQHF. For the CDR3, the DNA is TGTGCCAGCAGTGAAGATAGGGGCAATCAGCCCCAGCATTTT.

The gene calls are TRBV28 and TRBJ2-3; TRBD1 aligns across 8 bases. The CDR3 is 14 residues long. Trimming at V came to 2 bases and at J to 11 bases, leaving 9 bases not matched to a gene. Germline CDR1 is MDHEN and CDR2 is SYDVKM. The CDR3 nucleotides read TGTGCCAGCAGTTTACCCCTCGGACAGGGTAAGCAGTATTTT. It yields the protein CASSLPLGQGKQYF.

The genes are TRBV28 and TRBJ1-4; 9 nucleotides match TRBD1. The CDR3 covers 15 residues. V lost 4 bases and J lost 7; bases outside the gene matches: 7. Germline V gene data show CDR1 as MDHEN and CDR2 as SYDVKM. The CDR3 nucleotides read TGTGCCAGCAGTTCTCCACAGGGGGCGGTTGAAAAACTGTTTTTT. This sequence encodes CASSSPQGAVEKLFF. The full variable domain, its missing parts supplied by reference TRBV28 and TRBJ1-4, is DVKVTQSSRYLVKRTGEKVFLECVQDMDHENMFWYRQDPGLGLRLIYFSYDVKMKEKGDIPEGYSVSREKKERFSLILESASTNQTSMYLCASSSPQGAVEKLFFGSGTQLSVL.

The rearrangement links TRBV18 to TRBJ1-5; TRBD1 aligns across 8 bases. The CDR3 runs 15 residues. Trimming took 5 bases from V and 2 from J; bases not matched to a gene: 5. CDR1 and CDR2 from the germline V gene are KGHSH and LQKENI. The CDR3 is CASSAGTGGNQPQHF. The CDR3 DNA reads TGTGCCAGCTCAGCCGGGACAGGCGGCAATCAGCCCCAGCATTTT.